A selection of T cell receptor beta chains follows, all from one sample in a study of blood T cell repertoires in COVID-19. The data were produced by immunoSEQ multiplex PCR, yet TCRdb's version contains in-frame clones alone and is incomplete. This table holds tens of thousands of clones, 75% to 90% found once. Sequencing input: peripheral blood. Receptor source: a woman older than 75 with acute or convalescent COVID-19. Each CDR3 is given with its conserved first and last residue. Size tells how often a clone was seen (once, few, many) or the class of an expanded clone, and some rows leave it out.

J gene,V gene,clone size,CDR3 protein
TRBJ2-2,TRBV2,few,CASSRTSGANTGELFF
TRBJ2-3,TRBV7-2,-,CASSSGGTDTQYF
TRBJ2-7,TRBV11-2,few,CASSSGQGYEQYF
TRBJ2-3,TRBV18,few,CASSPNGGDTQYF
TRBJ1-4,TRBV5-4,-,CASSSPGQGNEKLFF
TRBJ2-7,TRBV10-3,-,CAIKGESGGGYEQYF
TRBJ2-7,TRBV28,-,CASSVRGGSYEQYF
TRBJ2-7,TRBV18,-,CASSPLAGESYEQYF
TRBJ1-1,TRBV2,-,CANGQGGNTEAFF
TRBJ2-2,TRBV7-7,-,CASSLEPSGYTGELFF
TRBJ2-7,TRBV19,-,CASSPSDRGMPYEQYF